This T cell receptor beta chain was recovered during a study of T cells in Graves' hyperthyroidism and ophthalmopathy. From RNA transcripts, TCR beta CDR3 regions were amplified. HTBI primers were used for first-round RT-PCR of the TCR CDR3. MiXCR was run by TCRdb on the multiplex PCR reads, yielding one entry per CDR3 protein. The table lists roughly 840,000 distinct CDR3 sequences, roughly 37% of them singletons, with 7.5% to 9.5% in the top ten. The study defined stable Graves' hyperthyroidism as no ophthalmopathy progression within 18 months. Hyperthyroidism in the patients, aged 18 to 65, was newly diagnosed and under 2 months in duration. The diagnostic basis comprised clinical symptoms, serum thyroxine and TRAb, thyroid ultrasound and orbital computed tomography. Germline trimming cut 4 bases from V and 11 bases from J; bases unmatched to any gene: 11. Looked up from germline, CDR1 is SGDLS and CDR2 is YYNGEE. CDR3 length: 13 residues.

This chain joins TRBV9 and TRBJ1-1; 7 bases fit TRBD1. This TCR came from a man between 18 and 35 years old with Graves' hyperthyroidism. Sequencing was performed on blood. CDR3 sequence: CASSLRGRGAAFF. The CDR3 coding sequence is TGTGCCAGCAGCCTGAGAGGCAGGGGGGCGGCTTTCTTT.